This TCR beta chain was retrieved from a study of cytomegalovirus exposure and HLA in healthy donors. Study outcomes and limitations: Testing in vitro showed a few CMV-associated chains specific for CMV antigens. A prior analysis recorded that most TCR beta V segments were productive about 87% or about 30% of the time. When presence/absence was analysed, sequencing depth was taken to be roughly uniform across donors.

Trimming shortened V by 4 bases and J by 2 bases, and 6 bases separated the two germline ends. The CDR3 is 13 amino acids. Per the germline V gene, CDR1 is MGHDK and CDR2 is SYGVNS. PCR used 60 Vbeta primers and 13 Jbeta primers. The protocol was immunoSEQ multiplex PCR, while the TCRdb copy is restricted to in-frame clones and leaves out a portion. The top ten clones hold about 12% of a sample with 35,000 to 45,000 clones, roughly half of them seen once. Details on this clone: The antigen remains unidentified.

The source is a human donor in good health. J is TRBJ1-3 and V is TRBV25-1; D may be TRBD1 (5 bases). Sequenced material: PBMCs. CDR3 in amino acids: CASSAGTGNTIYF. CDR3 DNA sequence: TGTGCCAGCAGTGCAGGGACTGGAAACACCATATATTTT.